This T cell receptor beta chain was retrieved from a study of blood T cell repertoires in COVID-19. About the study: Sites across the United States, Italy and Spain contributed samples from acute and convalescent COVID-19. The analysed material was cDNA or gDNA that came from T cells, B-cell-depleted T cells, or PBMCs.

Germline CDR1 is SGHRS and CDR2 is YFSETQ. This CDR3 contains 15 residues. Trimming cost V 2 bases and J 7 bases, with 16 bases left between them. In the original workflow: Nucleated cell counts were estimated from reference gene primer amplification. This table comes from immunoSEQ multiplex PCR, and its TCRdb copy is limited to in-frame clones, with some not included. Clone size and the V and J calls come from that table; the DNA yielded D and trimming. This repertoire shows approximately 82,000 clones, around 89% found once; its top ten account for roughly 13%. The sample was peripheral blood. The source of this sequence is a man in his 70s with active or convalescent COVID-19. The rearrangement uses TRBV5-1 and TRBJ2-1, with D unresolved. The CDR3 is CASSFSFGFRNEQFF. CDR3 in DNA: TGCGCCAGCAGCTTCTCCTTCGGGTTCAGAAATGAGCAGTTCTTC.